The clone carrying this T cell receptor beta chain has more than one count but fewer than ten. The antigen remains unidentified. Preparation of the TCRbeta library used unique molecular identifiers. MiXCR, run by TCRdb on the PCR reads, gives a single entry per CDR3 protein. The sample consists of about 980,000 distinct CDR3 sequences, 25% to 30% of them appearing once. The sample is drawn from a study of T-cell reconstitution after alpha-beta-depleted transplantation in children. Study-wide points: Several hundred expanded graft clones reportedly gave rise to the alpha-beta T cells present about two months after transplant. Diversity and T-cell counts at one year after transplant derived mostly from new T cells. TCRbeta diversity was high at day 60 in some patients (a result of surviving recipient T cells and thymic progenitors).

The origin of this receptor is a boy under three years old who had a stem cell transplant for SCID, so the T cells may come from the graft donor. Material: PBMCs, mostly from graft donor cells, obtained 360 days after TCRalphabeta/CD19-depleted stem cell transplant.

The CDR3 region is CATSRDMGYEQFF. The CDR3 coding sequence is TGTGCCACCAGCAGAGATATGGGGTATGAGCAGTTCTTC. The J gene is TRBJ2-1, the V gene TRBV15; D is ambiguous. This CDR3 has 13 amino acids. The germline V gene encodes CDR1 LNHNV and CDR2 YYDKDF (reference sequence). The germline V and J ends were trimmed by 0 bases and 8 bases, with 8 bases remaining between them.